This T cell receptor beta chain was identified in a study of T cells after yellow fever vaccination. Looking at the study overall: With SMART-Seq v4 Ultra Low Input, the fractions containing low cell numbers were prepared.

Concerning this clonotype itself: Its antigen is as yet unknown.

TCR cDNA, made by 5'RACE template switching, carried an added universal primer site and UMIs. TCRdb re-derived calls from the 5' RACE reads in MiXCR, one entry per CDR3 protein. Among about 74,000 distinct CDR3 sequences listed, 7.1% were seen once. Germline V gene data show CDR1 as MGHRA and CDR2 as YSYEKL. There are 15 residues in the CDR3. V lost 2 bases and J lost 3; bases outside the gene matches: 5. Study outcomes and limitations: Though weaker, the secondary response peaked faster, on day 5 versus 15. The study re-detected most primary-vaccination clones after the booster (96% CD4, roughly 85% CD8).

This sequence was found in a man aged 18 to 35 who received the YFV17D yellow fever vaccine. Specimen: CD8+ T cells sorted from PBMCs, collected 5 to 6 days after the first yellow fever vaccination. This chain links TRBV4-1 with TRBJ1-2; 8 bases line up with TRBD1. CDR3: CASSQPDRADYGYTF. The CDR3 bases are TGCGCCAGCAGCCAACCGGACAGGGCGGACTATGGCTACACCTTC.